These 10 T cell receptor beta chains were all obtained from the same sample, sequenced in a study of T cell repertoires in cytomegalovirus infection (dated by TCRdb to the late 2010s). Data came from an Illumina HiSeq 1500. The public reads were run again by TCRdb, first through fastp at Q25 and then through MiXCR, and only productive beta chains were kept. Identical CDR3 protein sequences are pooled into one entry, listed with their most common genes and DNA. This sample holds about 530,000 distinct CDR3 sequences; 26% were observed only once. The top ten clones comprise around 13% of the sample. Sequenced input: PBMCs. These receptors all come from a human donor in good health (CMV status not recorded). Some clones in this sample may be carry-over from other donors' samples.

J is TRBJ2-7 and V is TRBV18; D possibly corresponds to TRBD1 (5 bases). Trimming took 5 bases from V and 2 from J, leaving 13 bases between them. The CDR3 has 14 residues. Germline assignment: CDR1 KGHSH and CDR2 LQKENI. Here the CDR3 reads CASSGAEETYEQYF. CDR3 bases: TGTGCCAGCTCAGGGGCCGAGGAAACCTACGAGCAGTACTTC.

This clonotype turned up a few times. The rearrangement uses TRBV12-3 or TRBV12-4 and TRBJ2-7; TRBD1 matches at 9 bases. The CDR3 consists of 13 residues. J gave up 2 bases and V 8 bases, and 4 bases lay outside the gene matches. The CDR3 sequence is CASAGTGTYEQYF. The CDR3, as DNA: TGTGCCAGCGCCGGGACAGGGACCTACGAGCAGTACTTC.

J is TRBJ1-6 and V is TRBV3-1, with D possibly matching TRBD1 (6 bases). The CDR3 runs to 19 residues. V dropped 2 bases and J dropped 2 bases, with 19 bases sitting between them. In germline, CDR1 is LGHDT, CDR2 YNNKEL (reference sequence). CDR3 protein: CASSQSGTPTRPYNSPLHF. The CDR3 DNA sequence: TGTGCCAGCAGCCAATCCGGGACACCCACGAGGCCCTATAATTCACCCCTCCACTTT.

This chain connects TRBV20-1 to TRBJ2-2, with 12 bases identical to TRBD2. Germline-derived CDR1 and CDR2 are DFQATT and SNEGSKA (reference sequence). This CDR3 comprises 17 residues. Losses at the gene ends were 0 bases for V and 5 bases for J; bases not matched to a gene: 7. In nucleotides, the CDR3 is TGCAGTGCTAGAGACCTAGGACTAGCGGGAAAAACCGGGGAGCTGTTTTTT. Its translation: CSARDLGLAGKTGELFF.

V is TRBV12-3 or TRBV12-4 and J is TRBJ1-1, with D perhaps TRBD1 (5 bases). This CDR3 region has 13 residues. The V end lost 6 bases, the J end lost 3 bases, and 11 bases lay between the germline ends. The CDR3 region is CASSPREDTEAFF. DNA of the CDR3: TGTGCCAGCAGCCCCAGGGAGGACACTGAAGCTTTCTTT.

This clonotype was seen only once. The rearrangement links TRBV6-1 to TRBJ2-1, with 10 bases aligning to TRBD2. Germline CDR1 is MNHNS and CDR2 is SASEGT. CDR3 size: 17 residues. V trimming: 5 bases; J trimming: 5 bases; junction bases outside the gene matches: 12. The CDR3 loop reads CASSYLIGTSEHNEQFF. The DNA of the CDR3 is TGTGCCAGCAGTTACCTGATCGGGACTAGCGAACACAATGAGCAGTTCTTC.

This clonotype has just a few counts. The chain links TRBV4-1 to TRBJ1-4; 10 bases match TRBD1. From germline, CDR1 is MGHRA and CDR2 YSYEKL. The length of the CDR3 is 16 residues. Unmatched junction bases numbered 5, after V lost 3 bases and J lost 4 bases. CDR3 sequence reads: CASSQGRTGGNEKLFF. In nucleotides, the CDR3 is TGCGCCAGCAGCCAGGGAAGGACAGGGGGTAATGAAAAACTGTTTTTT.

V and J are TRBV6-2 or TRBV6-3 and TRBJ2-7; D perhaps matches TRBD2 (6 bases). Germline V gene data show CDR1 as MNHEY and CDR2 as SVGEGT. This CDR3 spans 13 amino acids. The V end lost 2 bases, the J end lost 6 bases, and 11 bases lay between the germline ends. The CDR3 DNA reads TGTGCCAGCAGTTACCCGCTAGCGCCCGAGCAGTACGTC. It encodes CASSYPLAPEQYV.

This clonotype was found a few times. The chain has TRBV7-2 and TRBJ2-1; 7 bases agree with TRBD2. Germline values: CDR1 SGHTA, CDR2 FQGNSA. The CDR3 has 14 amino acids. The V and J ends lost 4 bases and 9 bases, in that order; junction bases with no gene match: 9. CDR3 coding DNA: TGTGCCAGCAGCTCCCTGACTAGCTCGGGTGAGCAGTTCTTC. Its translation: CASSSLTSSGEQFF.

This chain joins TRBV18 and TRBJ1-2, with 7 positions matching TRBD1. Germline V lookup: CDR1 KGHSH, CDR2 LQKENI. V shed 2 bases and J 6 bases; nucleotides not matched to a gene: 12. The CDR3 has 16 amino acids. CDR3 protein: CASSPTGQAVLHGYTF. Written as DNA, the CDR3 is TGTGCCAGCTCACCAACCGGACAGGCGGTTCTACATGGCTACACCTTC. The full variable domain, with the rest looked up from reference TRBV18 and TRBJ1-2, is NAGVMQNPRHLVRRRGQEARLRCSPMKGHSHVYWYRQLPEEGLKFMVYLQKENIIDESGMPKERFSAEFPKEGPSILRIQQVVRGDSAAYFCASSPTGQAVLHGYTFGSGTRLTVV.